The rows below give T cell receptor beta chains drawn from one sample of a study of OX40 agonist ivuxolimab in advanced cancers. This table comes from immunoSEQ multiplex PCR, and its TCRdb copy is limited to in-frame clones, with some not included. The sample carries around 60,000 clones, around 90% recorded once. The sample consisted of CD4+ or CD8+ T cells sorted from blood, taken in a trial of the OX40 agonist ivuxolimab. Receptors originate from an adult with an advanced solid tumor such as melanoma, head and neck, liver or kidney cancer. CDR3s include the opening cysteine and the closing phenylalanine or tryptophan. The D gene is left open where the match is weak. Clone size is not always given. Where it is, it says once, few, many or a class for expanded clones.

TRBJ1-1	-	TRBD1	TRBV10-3	TGTGCCATCAGTGAAAGGGGGCCTGACACTGAAGCTTTCTTT	CAISERGPDTEAFF
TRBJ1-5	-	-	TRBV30	TGTGCCTGGAGCTCATACACACAGCCCCAGCATTTT	CAWSSYTQPQHF
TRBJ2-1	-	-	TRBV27	TGTGCCAGCAGTTTGGTCGGGAGTGGCCCCCATGGGGATGAGCAGTTCTTC	CASSLVGSGPHGDEQFF
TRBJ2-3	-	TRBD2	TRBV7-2	TGTGCCAGCAGCTTCTCGGGGACGGGAGGGCTTCGGACGGACTATTTT	CASSFSGTGGLRTDYF
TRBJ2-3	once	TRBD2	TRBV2	TGTGCCAGCAGTGTACTAGCGGGAGGGAGGGATACGCAGTATTTT	CASSVLAGGRDTQYF
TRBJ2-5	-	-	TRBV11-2	TGTGCCAGCAGCACTAGACTCCAGGGGACAGAGACCCAGTACTTC	CASSTRLQGTETQYF
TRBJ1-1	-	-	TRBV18	TGTGCCAGCTCACCATCGGGGCGGGACACTGAAGCTTTCTTT	CASSPSGRDTEAFF
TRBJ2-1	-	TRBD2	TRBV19	TGTGCCAGTAGTATACCCGGGACTAGCAATGAGCAGTTCTTC	CASSIPGTSNEQFF
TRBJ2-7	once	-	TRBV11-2	TGTGCCAGCAGCTTGGGACTGAACTACGAGCAGTACTTC	CASSLGLNYEQYF
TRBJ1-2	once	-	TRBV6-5	TGTGCCAGCAGTTACTCTCGGGGGGCAGGCTATGGCTACACCTTC	CASSYSRGAGYGYTF
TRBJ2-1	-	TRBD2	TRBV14	TGTGCCAGCAGCCTTACGACTAGCCAGCAGTTCTTC	CASSLTTSQQFF
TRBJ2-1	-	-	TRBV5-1	TGCGCCAGCAGCTCGTTCGGGGGGCAGAACAATGAGCAGTTCTTC	CASSSFGGQNNEQFF
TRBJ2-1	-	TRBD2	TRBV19	TGTGCCAGCGGACCGGGGAGGGCTTCCAGCTCCTACAATGAGCAGTTCTTC	CASGPGRASSSYNEQFF
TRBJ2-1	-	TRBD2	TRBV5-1	TGCGCCAGCAGCAGAGGCAGCGGGAGCTCCTACAATGAGCAGTTCTTC	CASSRGSGSSYNEQFF
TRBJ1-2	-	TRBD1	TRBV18	TGTGCCAGCTCACCAGACAGGGACCTCTCCTATGGCTACACCTTC	CASSPDRDLSYGYTF
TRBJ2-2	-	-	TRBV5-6	TGTGCCAGCAGCTTGGCCCTGAGGGACACCGGGGAGCTGTTTTTT	CASSLALRDTGELFF
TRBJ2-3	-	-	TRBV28	TGTGCCAGCAGTTCATCAGATACGCAGTATTTT	CASSSSDTQYF
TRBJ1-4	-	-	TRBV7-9	TGTGCCAGCAGCTTGGTTAAGGGTATAAATGAAAAACTGTTTTTT	CASSLVKGINEKLFF
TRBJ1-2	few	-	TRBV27	TGTGCCAGCAGTTTCTTGACAGGTCCAGGGGATGGCTACACCTTC	CASSFLTGPGDGYTF
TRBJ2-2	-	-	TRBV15	TGTGCCACCAGCAGAGCAAGAAGCGCGAACACCGGGGAGCTGTTTTTT	CATSRARSANTGELFF
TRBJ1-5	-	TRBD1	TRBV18	TGTGCCAGCTCAGGAACAGGGGGAAATCAGCCCCAGCATTTT	CASSGTGGNQPQHF
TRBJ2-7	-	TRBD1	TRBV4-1	TGCGCCAGCAGCCAAGACAGGGGGTCCGACGAGCAGTACTTC	CASSQDRGSDEQYF
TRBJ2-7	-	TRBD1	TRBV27	TGTGCCAGCAGTTTATCCGGCGGGACAGGGGTCTACGAGCAGTACTTC	CASSLSGGTGVYEQYF
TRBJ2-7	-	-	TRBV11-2	TGTGCCAGCAGCTTAAGCGGATTCACCTACGAGCAGTACTTC	CASSLSGFTYEQYF
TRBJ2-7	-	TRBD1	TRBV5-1	TGCGCCAGCACCCACAGGACAGGGGGCTCCTACGAGCAGTACTTC	CASTHRTGGSYEQYF
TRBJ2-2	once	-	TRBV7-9	TGTGCCAGCAGCTTAGACGACACCGGGGAGCTGTTTTTT	CASSLDDTGELFF
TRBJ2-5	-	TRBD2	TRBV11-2	TGTGCCAGCAGCTTAGCCACTAGCGGGACCGAGACCCAGTACTTC	CASSLATSGTETQYF
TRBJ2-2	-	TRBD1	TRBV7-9	TGTGCCAGCAGCTCTGGACAGGGGTACACCGGGGAGCTGTTTTTT	CASSSGQGYTGELFF
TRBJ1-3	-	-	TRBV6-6	TGTGCCAGCAGCCGTTCTGAAAACACCATATATTTT	CASSRSENTIYF
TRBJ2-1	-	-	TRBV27	TGTGCCAGCAGCTTAAACAGGGTTGAGCAGTTCTTC	CASSLNRVEQFF
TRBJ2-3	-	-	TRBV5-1	TGCGCCAACAGCTTGTTTTCAGGGCCTTCGGGGAATACGCAGTATTTT	CANSLFSGPSGNTQYF
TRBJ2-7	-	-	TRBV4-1	TGCGCCAGCAGCTATTCGGCCACCCCCAGCCCCTACGAGCAGTACTTC	CASSYSATPSPYEQYF
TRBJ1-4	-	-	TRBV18	TGTGCCAGCTCACCGGGACATTACGAAAAACTGTTTTTT	CASSPGHYEKLFF
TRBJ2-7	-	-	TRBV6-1	TGTGCCAGCAGTGGTGGTCAGGACCGTTCCTACGAGCAGTACTTC	CASSGGQDRSYEQYF
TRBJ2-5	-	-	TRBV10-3	TGTGCCATCAGTGACTTGGCTATCAAAGAGACCCAGTACTTC	CAISDLAIKETQYF
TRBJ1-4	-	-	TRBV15	TGTGCCACCAGCAGGGCCCAAGACCTTGGAAAACTGTTTTTT	CATSRAQDLGKLFF
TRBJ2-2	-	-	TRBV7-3	TGTGCCAGCAGCTTCGACAGCCGAAACACCGGGGAGCTGTTTTTT	CASSFDSRNTGELFF
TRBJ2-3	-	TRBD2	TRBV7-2	TGTGCCAGCAGCTTAGCTGGACTAGGCCAAGATACGCAGTATTTT	CASSLAGLGQDTQYF
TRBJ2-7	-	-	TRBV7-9	TGTGCCAGCAGCCGAAGCGGTTCCTACGAGCAGTACTTC	CASSRSGSYEQYF
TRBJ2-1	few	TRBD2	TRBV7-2	TGTGCCAGCAGCTTAGAGGGGACTAGCGGGATTGAGCAGTTCTTC	CASSLEGTSGIEQFF
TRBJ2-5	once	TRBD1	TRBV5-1	TGCGCCAGCAGCGCGGACAGGGGAGGCGAGACCCAGTACTTC	CASSADRGGETQYF
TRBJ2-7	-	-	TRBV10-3	TGTGCCATCAGTGAACAGGCGGGGAGCTCCTACGAGCAGTACTTC	CAISEQAGSSYEQYF
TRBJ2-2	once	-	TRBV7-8	TGTGCCAGCAGCTTATATGACTCCGGGGAGCTGTTTTTT	CASSLYDSGELFF